A selection of T cell receptor beta chains follows, all from one sample in a study of Graves' ophthalmopathy and Graves' hyperthyroidism. TCRdb reanalysed the multiplex PCR reads using MiXCR and keeps one entry per CDR3 protein. The data contain about 640,000 distinct CDR3 sequences, about 40% of them singletons. The sequenced sample consisted of peripheral blood. These receptors all stem from an adult man with Graves' ophthalmopathy. The CDR3 runs from the conserved cysteine through the conserved F or W. Fields, in order: D gene, V gene, clone size, J gene, CDR3 protein, CDR3 DNA. D genes are given only for firm matches. The size entry is marked missing in some rows and otherwise reads once, few, many or a size class.

d_gene: TRBD1; v_gene: TRBV5-1; abundance: NA; j_gene: TRBJ1-6; CDR3aa: CASSLPTGGADSPLHF; CDR3nt: TGCGCCAGCAGCTTGCCGACAGGGGGCGCAGATTCACCCCTCCACTTT
d_gene: NA; v_gene: TRBV25-1; abundance: NA; j_gene: TRBJ1-5; CDR3aa: CASRTWQYSNQPQHF; CDR3nt: TGTGCCAGCAGAACCTGGCAGTATAGCAATCAGCCCCAGCATTTT
d_gene: NA; v_gene: TRBV29-1; abundance: many; j_gene: TRBJ1-1; CDR3aa: CSVRGGGRTEAFF; CDR3nt: TGCAGCGTCCGGGGAGGGGGGAGGACTGAAGCTTTCTTT
d_gene: NA; v_gene: TRBV29-1; abundance: NA; j_gene: TRBJ1-2; CDR3aa: CSSRDIYGYTF; CDR3nt: TGCAGCTCCCGGGACATCTATGGCTACACCTTC
d_gene: TRBD2; v_gene: TRBV12-3/TRBV12-4; abundance: NA; j_gene: TRBJ2-7; CDR3aa: CASTLAESSYEQYF; CDR3nt: TGTGCCAGCACCCTAGCGGAGAGCTCCTACGAGCAGTACTTC
d_gene: NA; v_gene: TRBV6-5; abundance: many; j_gene: TRBJ1-6; CDR3aa: CASKIRGYNSPLHF; CDR3nt: TGTGCCAGCAAGATCCGGGGCTATAATTCACCCCTCCACTTT
d_gene: TRBD1; v_gene: TRBV20-1; abundance: few; j_gene: TRBJ2-7; CDR3aa: CSARQGARHEQYF; CDR3nt: TGCAGTGCCAGGCAGGGGGCGAGGCACGAGCAGTACTTC
d_gene: TRBD1; v_gene: TRBV12-3/TRBV12-4; abundance: NA; j_gene: TRBJ2-2; CDR3aa: CASLQGWAGELFF; CDR3nt: TGTGCCAGCCTACAGGGGTGGGCCGGGGAGCTGTTTTTT
d_gene: TRBD1; v_gene: TRBV2; abundance: many; j_gene: TRBJ2-7; CDR3aa: CASRRGTGGQYF; CDR3nt: TGTGCCAGCAGACGGGGGACAGGGGGGCAGTACTTC
d_gene: TRBD2; v_gene: TRBV12-3/TRBV12-4; abundance: many; j_gene: TRBJ2-5; CDR3aa: CASSPLAGGPGETQYF; CDR3nt: TGTGCCAGCAGTCCGCTAGCGGGAGGGCCGGGAGAGACCCAGTACTTC
d_gene: NA; v_gene: TRBV10-3; abundance: NA; j_gene: TRBJ1-6; CDR3aa: CAISELVNSPLHF; CDR3nt: TGTGCCATCAGTGAGTTAGTGAATTCACCCCTCCACTTT
d_gene: NA; v_gene: TRBV2; abundance: many; j_gene: TRBJ2-2; CDR3aa: CASPGHSTGELFF; CDR3nt: TGTGCCAGTCCGGGACACTCCACCGGGGAGCTGTTTTTT
d_gene: TRBD1; v_gene: TRBV7-2; abundance: many; j_gene: TRBJ2-7; CDR3aa: CASSYSRDRGDEQYF; CDR3nt: TGTGCCAGCAGCTACTCCCGGGACAGGGGGGACGAGCAGTACTTC
d_gene: NA; v_gene: TRBV6-1; abundance: NA; j_gene: TRBJ1-3; CDR3aa: CASTQGYSGNTIYF; CDR3nt: TGTGCCAGCACGCAGGGTTACTCTGGAAACACCATATATTTT
d_gene: NA; v_gene: TRBV29-1; abundance: few; j_gene: TRBJ1-5; CDR3aa: CSVGAGNQPQHF; CDR3nt: TGCAGCGTTGGGGCGGGCAATCAGCCCCAGCATTTT
d_gene: TRBD1; v_gene: TRBV13; abundance: NA; j_gene: TRBJ1-2; CDR3aa: CASSRQGAISYTF; CDR3nt: TGTGCCAGCAGTCGACAGGGGGCTATATCCTACACCTTC
d_gene: NA; v_gene: TRBV7-9; abundance: many; j_gene: TRBJ2-7; CDR3aa: CASSSLGRGWYEQYF; CDR3nt: TGTGCCAGCAGCTCGCTGGGACGGGGCTGGTACGAGCAGTACTTC
d_gene: NA; v_gene: TRBV30; abundance: NA; j_gene: TRBJ1-2; CDR3aa: CAWSVDSYGYTF; CDR3nt: TGTGCCTGGAGTGTAGACAGCTATGGCTACACCTTC
d_gene: NA; v_gene: TRBV5-1; abundance: many; j_gene: TRBJ1-1; CDR3aa: CASSPQIDPNTEAFF; CDR3nt: TGCGCCAGCAGCCCGCAGATCGACCCTAACACTGAAGCTTTCTTT
d_gene: NA; v_gene: TRBV29-1; abundance: once; j_gene: TRBJ1-1; CDR3aa: CSALGGDEAFF; CDR3nt: TGCAGCGCTTTGGGGGGTGATGAAGCTTTCTTT
d_gene: TRBD1; v_gene: TRBV25-1; abundance: NA; j_gene: TRBJ1-6; CDR3aa: CARDPGQGPSRAPLHF; CDR3nt: TGTGCTAGAGACCCGGGACAGGGACCCTCCCGGGCACCCCTCCACTTT
d_gene: NA; v_gene: TRBV10-3; abundance: NA; j_gene: TRBJ1-5; CDR3aa: CAISEPTSGSQHF; CDR3nt: TGTGCCATCAGTGAGCCGACTAGCGGGAGCCAGCATTTT
d_gene: TRBD2; v_gene: TRBV7-2; abundance: many; j_gene: TRBJ2-5; CDR3aa: CASSSRTSGGNAETQYF; CDR3nt: TGTGCCAGCAGCTCGAGGACTAGCGGGGGGAATGCCGAGACCCAGTACTTC
d_gene: NA; v_gene: TRBV4-3; abundance: NA; j_gene: TRBJ1-2; CDR3aa: CASSPSPRGRYNGYTF; CDR3nt: TGCGCCAGCAGCCCGTCCCCTCGGGGAAGATATAATGGCTACACCTTC
d_gene: TRBD2; v_gene: TRBV2; abundance: NA; j_gene: TRBJ2-2; CDR3aa: CASTVGLAGTGELFF; CDR3nt: TGTGCCAGCACCGTGGGACTAGCGGGCACCGGGGAGCTGTTTTTT
d_gene: NA; v_gene: TRBV20-1; abundance: many; j_gene: TRBJ2-7; CDR3aa: CSARPATYEQYF; CDR3nt: TGCAGTGCTAGGCCGGCAACCTACGAGCAGTACTTC
d_gene: NA; v_gene: TRBV24-1; abundance: many; j_gene: TRBJ1-4; CDR3aa: CATSDSKPEKLFF; CDR3nt: TGTGCCACCAGTGACTCCAAGCCGGAAAAACTGTTTTTT
d_gene: TRBD1; v_gene: TRBV2; abundance: many; j_gene: TRBJ1-4; CDR3aa: CASRPGTGGEKLFF; CDR3nt: TGTGCCAGCAGACCCGGGACAGGGGGAGAAAAACTGTTTTTT
d_gene: NA; v_gene: TRBV7-8; abundance: many; j_gene: TRBJ1-5; CDR3aa: CASSLLDGSNQPQHF; CDR3nt: TGTGCCAGCAGCCTCCTCGACGGGAGCAATCAGCCCCAGCATTTT
d_gene: NA; v_gene: TRBV20-1; abundance: NA; j_gene: TRBJ2-7; CDR3aa: CSATNPGTLLGEQYF; CDR3nt: TGCAGTGCTACCAACCCCGGGACCCTACTGGGAGAGCAGTACTTC
d_gene: TRBD1; v_gene: TRBV12-3/TRBV12-4; abundance: many; j_gene: TRBJ1-2; CDR3aa: CASTSTGGGNGYTF; CDR3nt: TGTGCCAGCACCTCGACAGGGGGCGGGAATGGCTACACCTTC
d_gene: NA; v_gene: TRBV25-1; abundance: few; j_gene: TRBJ1-2; CDR3aa: CASSNTDYGYTF; CDR3nt: TGTGCTAGTTCGAATACGGACTATGGCTACACCTTC
d_gene: NA; v_gene: TRBV7-2; abundance: NA; j_gene: TRBJ2-7; CDR3aa: CASSLGATRPLRSEQYF; CDR3nt: TGTGCCAGCAGCTTAGGCGCGACACGACCCCTTCGGAGCGAGCAGTACTTC
d_gene: NA; v_gene: TRBV29-1; abundance: NA; j_gene: TRBJ2-7; CDR3aa: CSVGKGYEQYF; CDR3nt: TGCAGCGTTGGAAAGGGCTACGAGCAGTACTTC
d_gene: TRBD1; v_gene: TRBV20-1; abundance: NA; j_gene: TRBJ2-5; CDR3aa: CSARGYRGQPQYF; CDR3nt: TGCAGTGCTAGAGGTTACAGGGGTCAGCCCCAGTACTTC
d_gene: NA; v_gene: TRBV10-3; abundance: NA; j_gene: TRBJ2-5; CDR3aa: CAISEQVTSQETQYF; CDR3nt: TGTGCCATCAGTGAGCAGGTTACTAGCCAAGAGACCCAGTACTTC
d_gene: NA; v_gene: TRBV12-5; abundance: many; j_gene: TRBJ1-6; CDR3aa: CASAPYNSPLHF; CDR3nt: TGTGCTAGTGCCCCCTATAATTCACCCCTCCACTTT
d_gene: TRBD2; v_gene: TRBV25-1; abundance: many; j_gene: TRBJ2-7; CDR3aa: CASSVPPPVKRGRYEQYF; CDR3nt: TGTGCCAGCAGTGTCCCCCCCCCTGTAAAGCGGGGTCGCTACGAGCAGTACTTC
d_gene: NA; v_gene: TRBV10-3; abundance: few; j_gene: TRBJ1-2; CDR3aa: CASTLAGGRTNYGYTF; CDR3nt: TGTGCCAGCACGTTGGCGGGAGGCAGAACTAACTATGGCTACACCTTC